This TCR beta chain was documented in a study of blood T cells in healthy people across ages. Study-level points and caveats: The study found more naive CD4+ cells and higher diversity in long-lived than aged donors.

The CDR3 consists of 12 residues. The germline V and J ends were trimmed by 4 bases and 6 bases, with 10 bases remaining between them. Germline V gene lookup returns CDR1 SGHRS and CDR2 YFSETQ. Next came a second PCR, run for roughly 6 to 11 cycles, which used a sample-barcoded 5' primer along with a J-beta primer mix. TCRdb re-called the 5' RACE reads through MiXCR, storing one row per CDR3 protein. The sample yields 600,000 or so distinct CDR3 sequences, more than 45% seen once. Every donor gave 8.5 to 10 milliliters of peripheral blood. The sample holds a few counts of this clonotype. The antigen is not known.

Sequencing input: blood. The TCR was taken from a man older than 75 in good health. This chain joins TRBV5-1 and TRBJ2-5; no definite D call. In DNA, the CDR3 is TGCGCCAGCAGCCCGACCGGACAGACCCAGTACTTC. It yields the protein CASSPTGQTQYF.